Below are 23 T cell receptor beta chains sequenced from a single sample in a study of human T cells and chemical hapten exposure. Time point denoted: healthy volunteer bleed at 2 weeks. Researchers extracted total RNA from unfractionated whole blood. TCRdb reprocessed the RACE reads with MiXCR, giving one entry per CDR3 protein. The table shows around 130,000 distinct CDR3 sequences, with approximately 9.1% occurring only once. Specimen: whole blood. These receptors came from a male donor in good health. Some clones in this sample may be carry-over from other donors' samples.

This clonotype showed up many times. The chain couples TRBV5-1 to TRBJ2-1, with 8 bases fitting TRBD2. Germline CDR1 reads SGHRS; CDR2 reads YFSETQ. V dropped 0 bases and J dropped 8; count of bases not matched to a gene: 16. This CDR3 is built from 18 residues. CDR3: CASSLGSAGLGKFDEQFF. CDR3 sequence (DNA): TGCGCCAGCAGCTTGGGATCTGCGGGACTAGGGAAATTCGATGAGCAGTTCTTC.

This clonotype has only a few counts. This rearrangement joins TRBV5-1 to TRBJ2-2; 7 bases match TRBD1. This CDR3 region has 14 residues. Germline loops: CDR1 SGHRS, CDR2 YFSETQ. V gave up 4 bases and J gave up 4 bases; unmatched junction bases: 4. The CDR3 protein is CASSPRTGTGELFF. DNA of the CDR3: TGCGCCAGCAGCCCGAGGACAGGCACCGGGGAGCTGTTTTTT.

This clonotype was seen more than once but under ten times. The chain combines TRBV19 with TRBJ1-2; 7 bases map to TRBD1. With V trimmed by 2 bases and J by 3 bases, 0 bases remained unmatched. The CDR3 totals 13 residues. Germline CDR1 reads LNHDA; CDR2 reads SQIVND (reference sequence). The CDR3 region has the DNA TGTGCCAGTAGTATACAGGGGGACTATGGCTACACCTTC. It specifies CASSIQGDYGYTF.

Note on this clonotype: Relative to the germline gene, one junction end is altered; a read error may explain this. This chain connects TRBV12-3 or TRBV12-4 to TRBJ1-5; D call uncertain. The CDR3 is 14 amino acids. Written as DNA, the CDR3 is TGTGCCAGCAGCTCCTGGACGGGAAATCAGCCCCGGCATTTT. Its translation: CASSSWTGNQPRHF.

This clonotype was found many times. The J gene is TRBJ2-7, the V gene TRBV7-2; perhaps TRBD1 as D (6 bases). Trimming took 5 bases from V and 3 from J, leaving 14 bases between them. CDR3 length equals 14 residues. Germline V lookup: CDR1 SGHTA, CDR2 FQGNSA. CDR3 in amino acids: CASSLQGRDYEQYF. For the CDR3, the DNA is TGTGCCAGCAGCCTACAGGGTCGGGACTACGAGCAGTACTTC.

This clonotype was seen a few times. This chain joins TRBV27 and TRBJ2-1, with D perhaps matching TRBD2 (6 bases). V shed 1 base and J shed 8 bases, with 6 bases lying between them. Per the germline V gene, CDR1 is MNHEY and CDR2 is SMNVEV (reference sequence). There are 12 residues in the CDR3. Here the CDR3 reads CASSLWGDEQFF. The CDR3 nucleotides are TGTGCCAGCAGTTTATGGGGGGATGAGCAGTTCTTC.

This clonotype was seen only a few times. The CDR3 bases are TGTGCCAGCAGTGCGGGACAGCGGAATGAGCAGTTCTTC. It codes for CASSAGQRNEQFF. The chain is built from TRBV6-1 and TRBJ2-1, with 7 bases matching TRBD1. The CDR3 spans 13 residues. J gave up 7 bases and V 4 bases, and 4 bases lay outside the gene matches. CDR1 is MNHNS and CDR2 is SASEGT in the germline V gene.

The chain carries TRBV7-2 and TRBJ2-3, with D hard to call. Germline V gives CDR1 SGHTA, CDR2 FQGNSA. CDR3 size: 13 residues. The V gene lost 5 bases and the J gene lost 2 bases, with 8 bases spanning the gap. Here the CDR3 reads CASSPDHTDTQYF. CDR3 nucleotide sequence: TGTGCCAGCAGCCCCGACCACACAGATACGCAGTATTTT.

This clonotype was observed many times. This chain uses TRBV12-3 or TRBV12-4 with TRBJ1-1; TRBD1 matches at 8 bases. The V and J ends lost 4 bases and 6 bases, in that order; junction bases with no gene match: 10. CDR3 length equals 15 residues. CDR3 amino acids: CASSWLGQGAPEAFF. DNA for the CDR3: TGTGCCAGCAGTTGGTTGGGGCAGGGGGCGCCTGAAGCTTTCTTT.

This clonotype appeared a few times. V is TRBV20-1 and J is TRBJ2-1; 7 bases match TRBD2. Germline lookup yields CDR1 DFQATT and CDR2 SNEGSKA (reference sequence). The CDR3 is 17 amino acids. V trimming: 3 bases; J trimming: 3 bases; junction bases outside the gene matches: 14. The CDR3, as DNA: TGCAGTGCTAGGGCCTCCGGGCGGGGGTCCAGCTACAATGAGCAGTTCTTC. It translates to CSARASGRGSSYNEQFF.

This clonotype appeared a few times. V is TRBV7-9 and J is TRBJ2-1; 12 bases map to TRBD2. Losses at the gene ends were 4 bases for V and 0 bases for J; bases not matched to a gene: 13. The CDR3 sequence is 20 residues long. Germline CDR1 and CDR2: SEHNR and FQNEAQ (reference sequence). For the CDR3, the DNA is TGTGCCAGCAGCTACCTTATAGGACTAGCGGGACCGAGCTCCTACAATGAGCAGTTCTTC. Translated: CASSYLIGLAGPSSYNEQFF.

Ten or more counts support this clonotype. V usage is TRBV12-3 or TRBV12-4 and J usage is TRBJ2-7; no clear D. Trimming cost V 5 bases and J 3 bases, with 17 bases left between them. The CDR3 spans 15 residues. The CDR3 here is CASSVDRVLGYEQYF. In nucleotides, the CDR3 is TGTGCCAGCAGTGTTGATCGGGTTCTAGGCTACGAGCAGTACTTC.

As to this clonotype: A junction boundary mismatches the germline segment, possibly from a read error. V usage is TRBV25-1 and J usage is TRBJ2-7, with D perhaps given as TRBD1 or TRBD2 (6 bases each). The CDR3 has 14 amino acids. CDR1 and CDR2 (germline): MGHDK, SYGVNS. CDR3 in DNA: TGTACCAGCAGGGGCCGGGACTCGGCCTACGAGCAGTACTTC. Its protein is CTSRGRDSAYEQYF.

This clonotype has a count of ten or more. The V gene is TRBV21-1, the J gene TRBJ2-1. TRBV21-1 is a documented pseudogene. This CDR3 has 16 residues. CDR3 residues: CASSKGRRSSYNEQFF. In DNA, the CDR3 is TGTGCCAGCAGCAAAGGACGGCGTAGCTCCTACAATGAGCAGTTCTTC.

This clonotype came up many times. The rearrangement joins TRBV14 to TRBJ2-1; 8 bases agree with TRBD2. Germline CDR1 is SGHDN and CDR2 is FVKESK. With V trimmed by 4 bases and J by 8 bases, 13 bases remained unmatched. The CDR3 totals 16 residues. CDR3 in amino acids: CASSRGSGNEQDEQFF. CDR3 DNA: TGTGCCAGCAGCCGAGGTAGCGGGAACGAGCAAGATGAGCAGTTCTTC. Supplemented by reference TRBV14 and TRBJ2-1, the full variable domain reads EAGVTQFPSHSVIEKGQTVTLRCDPISGHDNLYWYRRVMGKEIKFLLHFVKESKQDESGMPNNRFLAERTGGTYSTLKVQPAELEDSGVYFCASSRGSGNEQDEQFFGPGTRLTVL.

This chain joins TRBV20-1 and TRBJ1-1, with a weak D call TRBD1 (5 bases). V lost 3 bases and J lost 3, with 20 bases in between. This CDR3 contains 16 residues. Looked up from germline, CDR1 is DFQATT and CDR2 is SNEGSKA (reference sequence). CDR3 sequence: CSARYLGGGIDTEAFF. The CDR3 bases are TGCAGTGCTAGGTACCTGGGGGGGGGGATCGACACTGAAGCTTTCTTT.

This chain connects TRBV20-1 to TRBJ2-1, with D tentatively TRBD1 or TRBD2 (5 bases each). Per the germline V gene, CDR1 is DFQATT and CDR2 is SNEGSKA (reference sequence). V was cut by 5 bases and J by 3 bases, with 14 bases left in between. This CDR3 region has 14 residues. CDR3 sequence: CSAGEQGVYNEQFF. Written as DNA, the CDR3 is TGCAGTGCTGGGGAGCAGGGCGTCTACAATGAGCAGTTCTTC.

This clonotype occurred a few times. Germline and junction disagree at one end, which may indicate a read error. This chain connects TRBV5-4 to TRBJ1-3; D is possibly TRBD1 (5 bases). The germline CDR1 and CDR2 sequences are SGHNT and YYREEE (reference sequence). The CDR3 is 15 amino acids. For the CDR3, the DNA is TGTGTCAGCAGCCCAGGGACGGGCTCTGGAAACACCATATATTTT. Translating it yields CVSSPGTGSGNTIYF.

This clonotype has a handful of counts. The chain recombines TRBV3-1 with TRBJ2-3; TRBD2 matches 7 bases. Germline V gives CDR1 LGHDT, CDR2 YNNKEL (reference sequence). V lost 0 bases to trimming and J lost 3 bases; unmatched junction nucleotides: 3. This CDR3 has 15 amino acids. For the CDR3, the DNA is TGTGCCAGCAGCCAAGACTTGCGGGAGACAGATACGCAGTATTTT. It translates to CASSQDLRETDTQYF.

A few counts support this clonotype. This rearrangement joins TRBV7-9 to TRBJ1-6, with D uncertain. Germline V gene lookup returns CDR1 SEHNR and CDR2 FQNEAQ (reference sequence). Trimming cost V 5 bases and J 7 bases, with 9 bases left between them. The CDR3 runs 13 residues. CDR3 residues: CASSRTSNSPLHF. CDR3 DNA: TGTGCCAGCAGCCGCACCTCAAATTCACCCCTCCACTTT.

This clonotype has only a few counts. The chain joins TRBV20-1 to TRBJ2-3; no clear D. V was pared by 0 bases and J by 4 bases, with 11 bases between. This CDR3 spans 14 amino acids. CDR1 is DFQATT, CDR2 SNEGSKA, per germline (reference sequence). CDR3 residues: CSARDQVVSDTQYF. The CDR3 DNA reads TGCAGTGCTAGAGATCAGGTAGTTTCAGATACGCAGTATTTT.

The chain couples TRBV11-2 to TRBJ2-5; weak D call: TRBD1 (5 bases). CDR3 length: 15 residues. V lost 2 bases and J 5 bases, leaving 15 bases between the germline ends. CDR1 SGHAT and CDR2 FQNNGV come from the germline V gene. CDR3 protein: CASSLRGWGVETQYF. CDR3 DNA sequence: TGTGCCAGCAGCTTAAGGGGTTGGGGCGTTGAGACCCAGTACTTC.

This clonotype was counted only a few times. This chain joins TRBV20-1 and TRBJ1-5; D call uncertain. V was cut by 3 bases and J by 3 bases, with 9 bases left in between. Germline V gene data show CDR1 as DFQATT and CDR2 as SNEGSKA (reference sequence). The CDR3 has 13 residues. CDR3 in DNA: TGCAGTGCTAGTGAGGACCTCAATCAGCCCCAGCATTTT. Encoded protein: CSASEDLNQPQHF.